This paragraph covers one T cell receptor beta chain sequence. The target antigen is unknown. This sample was included in a study of cytomegalovirus exposure and HLA in healthy donors. Study context: Per a later analysis, the 666 first-cohort and 120 or so validation repertoires shared one platform.

Here immunoSEQ multiplex PCR was the method, and the copy in TCRdb shows in-frame clones only, minus some. The sample lists 300,000 to 400,000 clones; about nine tenths were seen once. The study's findings and limits: The study labeled about 160 TCR beta chains cytomegalovirus-associated.

The donors were part of the approximately 130-subject validation cohort, which stood apart from the roughly 670-subject first cohort. V was clipped by 4 bases and J by 0 bases, with 15 bases between them. Per the germline V gene, CDR1 is SGHTS and CDR2 is YDEGEE. CDR3 size: 16 residues. Sequencing was done on a sample of PBMCs. The chain carries TRBV5-8 and TRBJ2-3; possibly TRBD1 for D (6 bases). The source of this sequence is a woman between 18 and 29 years old in good health and CMV-seronegative. The CDR3 reads CASSLLVGHSTDTQYF. The CDR3, as DNA: TGTGCCAGCAGCCTTCTCGTGGGACATAGCACAGATACGCAGTATTTT.